These 24 T cell receptor beta chains were all obtained from the same sample, sequenced in a study of blood T cells in healthy people across ages. A second about 7 to 11 cycle PCR used barcoded and J-beta primers. Each CDR3 protein is one row after TCRdb ran MiXCR on the 5' RACE reads. The sample lists 790,000 or so distinct CDR3 sequences, about 46% occurring once. The sequenced sample was blood. Every receptor here comes from a man older than 75 in good health.

V usage is TRBV28 and J usage is TRBJ1-3, with 8 positions matching TRBD1. CDR3 length: 14 amino acids. V shed 10 bases and J 2 bases; nucleotides not matched to a gene: 7. Germline V gene data show CDR1 as MDHEN and CDR2 as SYDVKM. The CDR3 sequence: CATEQGEAGNTIYF. The CDR3 bases are TGTGCCACCGAACAGGGGGAGGCTGGAAACACCATATATTTT.

DNA of the CDR3: TGTGCCTGGAGCTATACAGGGGACGAGCAGTACTTC. Protein product: CAWSYTGDEQYF. This chain links TRBV30 with TRBJ2-5, with TRBD1 identical over 7 bases. The J call is doubtful: the DNA matches TRBJ2-7 better. The CDR3 loop spans 12 amino acids. Looked up from germline, CDR1 is GTSNPN and CDR2 is SVGIG (reference sequence).

V is TRBV27 and J is TRBJ2-1; D is possibly TRBD2 (5 bases). Germline values: CDR1 MNHEY, CDR2 SMNVEV (reference sequence). The ends were cut back, 5 bases at V and 0 bases at J, with 8 bases in the middle. The CDR3 contains 14 residues. The CDR3 nucleotides are TGTGCCAGCAGTGAGGACTTCTCCTACAATGAGCAGTTCTTC. Translated, it gives CASSEDFSYNEQFF.

Of note for this clonotype: An end of the junction differs from the germline gene, which may be a read error. The J gene is TRBJ2-5, the V gene TRBV7-3, with 7 bases lining up with TRBD1. This CDR3 spans 15 amino acids. Germline lookup yields CDR1 SGHTA and CDR2 FQGTGA. The chain's CDR3 is CAGSLKPTGIETQYF. CDR3 nucleotide sequence: TGTGCCGGCAGCTTAAAGCCGACAGGGATTGAGACCCAGTACTTC.

A few counts support this clonotype. V gene TRBV6-1 combines with J gene TRBJ2-3, with 8 bases matching TRBD2. This CDR3 has 16 residues. Germline-derived CDR1 and CDR2 are MNHNS and SASEGT. V shed 3 bases, J shed 0 bases, and the junction held 5 bases outside the gene matches. The chain's CDR3 is CASSEWASGSTDTQYF. CDR3 sequence (DNA): TGTGCCAGCAGTGAGTGGGCTAGCGGGAGCACAGATACGCAGTATTTT.

V gene TRBV4-1 combines with J gene TRBJ2-3; 7 nucleotides agree with TRBD2. The trim removed 0 bases at V and 4 bases at J, leaving 10 bases unmatched. Germline CDR1 MGHRA, CDR2 YSYEKL. CDR3 length: 17 amino acids. The CDR3 coding sequence is TGCGCCAGCAGCCAAGAGCAACAGGTGGGGGGGTCAGATACGCAGTATTTT. Its translation: CASSQEQQVGGSDTQYF.

The gene calls are TRBV4-3 and TRBJ1-1; maybe TRBD1 (6 bases). CDR1 LGHNA and CDR2 YSLEER come from the germline V gene. The V and J ends lost 2 bases and 3 bases respectively, with 10 bases between them. The length of the CDR3 is 14 residues. CDR3 in DNA: TGCGCCAGCAGCCAAAACAGGGCGTACACTGAAGCTTTCTTT. Amino acids: CASSQNRAYTEAFF.

The gene calls are TRBV6-5 and TRBJ2-3, with D uncertain. The CDR3 contains 15 residues. V shed 5 bases and J shed 1 base, with 13 bases lying between them. CDR1 is MNHEY, CDR2 SVGAGI, per germline. The CDR3 is CASSKDLSRTDTQYF. The CDR3 DNA reads TGTGCCAGCAGTAAAGATTTGTCACGCACAGATACGCAGTATTTT.

This clonotype was seen a handful of times. The chain links TRBV18 to TRBJ2-3, with D possibly being TRBD2 (5 bases). The CDR3 sequence is 17 residues long. Per germline, CDR1 KGHSH and CDR2 LQKENI. Trimming stripped 3 bases from V and 2 bases from J, with 18 bases between. CDR3 sequence: CASSPNAPSSTTDTQYF. The CDR3, as DNA: TGTGCCAGCTCACCGAACGCTCCTAGCAGTACCACAGATACGCAGTATTTT.

V and J are TRBV20-1 and TRBJ1-1; 7 bases line up with TRBD1. CDR1 DFQATT and CDR2 SNEGSKA come from the germline V gene (reference sequence). The V segment lost 1 base and the J segment 1 base; nucleotides outside the gene matches: 3. There are 14 residues in the CDR3. The CDR3 nucleotides are TGCAGTGCTAGAGCTCGGGACAGGAACACTGAAGCTTTCTTT. Translated, it gives CSARARDRNTEAFF.

The genes are TRBV7-8 and TRBJ2-5; TRBD1 matches 8 bases. Germline trimming cut 2 bases from V and 11 bases from J; bases unmatched to any gene: 10. Germline CDR1 and CDR2: SGHVS and FQNEAQ. The CDR3 spans 14 residues. The CDR3 bases are TGTGCCAGCAGCTTAACACAGGGGGGCAATGAGCAGTACTTC. Encoded protein: CASSLTQGGNEQYF.

V usage is TRBV10-3 and J usage is TRBJ2-6; tentative D call: TRBD1 (6 bases). Trimming pared 8 bases from V and 6 bases from J, leaving 14 bases between. From germline, CDR1 is ENHRY and CDR2 SYGVKD. This CDR3 has 14 amino acids. The CDR3 coding sequence is TGTGCCATCGGACAGTCCAACGAGGCCAACGTCCTGACTTTC. Translating gives CAIGQSNEANVLTF.

This sequence joins TRBV20-1 and TRBJ2-7, with 12 nucleotides matching TRBD2. The J call may be faulty, since TRBJ2-5 better matches the DNA end. Germline CDR1 is DFQATT and CDR2 is SNEGSKA (reference sequence). The CDR3 length is 17 residues. The CDR3 DNA sequence: TGCAGTGCCCCCTCGTACTCTAGCGGGAGGGCCGGGGAGACCCAGTACTTC. Its protein is CSAPSYSSGRAGETQYF.

The CDR3 spells CASSSSGTPSNQPQHF. CDR3 in DNA: TGTGCCAGCAGTTCGAGCGGGACACCTAGCAATCAGCCCCAGCATTTT. The rearrangement joins TRBV28 to TRBJ1-5; TRBD1 might be the D (6 bases). The CDR3 runs to 16 residues. Between the trimmed V and J ends, which lost 4 bases and 0 bases, there was a span of 13 bases. CDR1 and CDR2 (germline): MDHEN, SYDVKM.

This clonotype showed up just a few times. The V call is TRBV29-1, the J call TRBJ2-7; D possibly matches TRBD1 or TRBD2 (5 bases each). The V gene lost 3 bases and the J gene lost 3 bases, with 9 bases spanning the gap. Per germline, CDR1 SQVTM and CDR2 ANQGSEA. The CDR3 covers 12 residues. The CDR3 bases are TGCAGCGTTGACCGGGACGGCTACGAGCAGTACTTC. It codes for CSVDRDGYEQYF.

J is TRBJ2-3 and V is TRBV7-8; D is possibly TRBD2 (5 bases). Deletions cut 4 bases from V and 5 bases from J, with 13 bases between. Per the germline V gene, CDR1 is SGHVS and CDR2 is FQNEAQ. This CDR3 region has 14 residues. The CDR3 reads CASSSAPGEDTQYF. CDR3 bases: TGTGCCAGCAGCTCGGCCCCCGGGGAAGATACGCAGTATTTT.

The sample holds many counts of this clonotype. The chain recombines TRBV12-3 or TRBV12-4 with TRBJ2-5, with D possibly being TRBD1 or TRBD2 (5 bases each). V shed 8 bases and J shed 4 bases, with 14 bases lying between them. The CDR3 runs 13 residues. CDR3 nucleotide sequence: TGTGCCAGCTTACGAGGGGAAGGAGAGACCCAGTACTTC. This gives the protein CASLRGEGETQYF.

The chain is built from TRBV20-1 and TRBJ1-6; D perhaps matches TRBD1 (6 bases). The germline CDR1 and CDR2 sequences are DFQATT and SNEGSKA (reference sequence). V was cut by 3 bases and J by 9 bases, with 21 bases left in between. This CDR3 spans 16 amino acids. CDR3 nucleotides: TGCAGTGCTAGTAGGCAGGGGTCCCACACGGGTTCACCCCTCCACTTT. This encodes CSASRQGSHTGSPLHF.

This chain uses TRBV12-3 or TRBV12-4 with TRBJ2-2, with TRBD2 identical over 8 bases. This CDR3 spans 14 amino acids. The V and J ends lost 4 bases and 6 bases, in that order; junction bases with no gene match: 4. DNA for the CDR3: TGTGCCAGCAGTTACGGGGGGGTCTCCGGGGAGCTGTTTTTT. Translated: CASSYGGVSGELFF.

This chain connects TRBV4-3 to TRBJ2-7, with TRBD2 identical over 9 bases. This CDR3 is 15 amino acids long. V lost 2 bases and J lost 6; bases outside the gene matches: 8. Germline loops: CDR1 LGHNA, CDR2 YSLEER. CDR3: CASSQNQALAGEQYF. CDR3 DNA: TGCGCCAGCAGCCAAAACCAGGCACTAGCGGGCGAGCAGTACTTC.

This chain joins TRBV6-2 or TRBV6-3 and TRBJ2-5; D perhaps matches TRBD2 (5 bases). This CDR3 is built from 14 residues. Per germline, CDR1 MNHEY and CDR2 SVGEGT. The ends were cut back, 8 bases at V and 7 bases at J, with 20 bases in the middle. The DNA of the CDR3 is TGTGCCAGCGCGTCTGGAGGTGGAGTAGGGACCCAGTACTTC. Amino acids: CASASGGGVGTQYF.

This chain links TRBV10-2 with TRBJ2-7; D gene uncertain. Germline values: CDR1 WSHSY, CDR2 SAAADI. The CDR3 loop spans 13 amino acids. The ends were cut back, 4 bases at V and 5 bases at J, with 12 bases in the middle. The CDR3 sequence is CASSGHLADEQYF. In DNA, the CDR3 is TGCGCCAGCAGTGGCCATTTGGCGGACGAGCAGTACTTC.

This clonotype was seen a single time. The chain couples TRBV5-5 to TRBJ1-1; D is undetermined. Trimming shortened V by 2 bases and J by 5 bases, and 13 bases separated the two germline ends. The CDR3 totals 14 residues. In germline, CDR1 is SGHKS, CDR2 YYEKEE (reference sequence). The CDR3 nucleotides read TGTGCCAGCAGCTTAGCTCTTAGAAGGACTGAAGCTTTCTTT. It translates to CASSLALRRTEAFF.

This clonotype has more than one count but fewer than ten. The V call is TRBV7-2, the J call TRBJ2-3; the D call may be TRBD1 or TRBD2 (7 bases each). Trimming took off 7 bases at V and 2 bases at J, with 16 bases between the two ends. This CDR3 region has 15 residues. CDR1 and CDR2 (germline): SGHTA, FQGNSA. The CDR3 is CASTPGGELTDTQYF. The CDR3 DNA is TGTGCCAGCACCCCAGGGGGGGAACTCACAGATACGCAGTATTTT.